Described below is a single T cell receptor beta chain sequence and its context. These data originate in a study of cytomegalovirus exposure and HLA in healthy donors. In the study overall: Earlier findings included more than 95 million unique TCR beta sequences obtained from roughly 200 million T cells.

CDR3 size: 15 residues. V lost 4 bases to trimming and J lost 5 bases; unmatched junction nucleotides: 7. The V gene's germline CDR1 is SGHNT and CDR2 YYREEE (reference sequence). Use of 60 Vbeta and 13 Jbeta primers characterized the PCR. Repertoires were generated with immunoSEQ multiplex PCR, while TCRdb's copy carries only in-frame clones and drops some. This table has roughly 200,000 clones, around 82% appearing once. The material sequenced was PBMCs. V and J are TRBV5-4 and TRBJ2-7; 12 bases align to TRBD2. The receptor was isolated from a man between 40 and 49 years old in good health and CMV-seropositive. CDR3: CASSPSGRAEDEQYF. CDR3 coding DNA: TGTGCCAGCAGCCCTAGCGGGAGGGCAGAGGACGAGCAGTACTTC.